This TCR beta chain is drawn from a study of cytomegalovirus exposure and HLA in healthy donors. General observations from the study: By a later analysis, the bulk of CMV-associated TCR beta chains appeared HLA-restricted. According to an earlier analysis, most TCR beta V segments yielded productive rearrangements about 90% or about 30% of the time.

Amplification used 60 Vbeta primers and 13 Jbeta primers. Some clones are missing from TCRdb's copy, which holds only in-frame ones; the method was immunoSEQ multiplex PCR. This repertoire shows approximately 130,000 clones, 76% found once; its top ten account for approximately 1.8%. About this clone itself: Its antigen is undetermined.

The CDR3 has 16 residues. CDR1 and CDR2 from the germline V gene are MNHNY and SVGAGI (reference sequence). V was pared by 6 bases and J by 0 bases, with 8 bases of the junction left unmatched. The receptor's source is a female donor in good health and CMV-seropositive. Sequenced input: PBMCs. V gene TRBV6-6 combines with J gene TRBJ1-1; 9 bases are a match to TRBD1. The CDR3 loop is CASRDRGGSMNTEAFF. DNA for the CDR3: TGTGCCAGCAGGGACAGGGGAGGGTCCATGAACACTGAAGCTTTCTTT.